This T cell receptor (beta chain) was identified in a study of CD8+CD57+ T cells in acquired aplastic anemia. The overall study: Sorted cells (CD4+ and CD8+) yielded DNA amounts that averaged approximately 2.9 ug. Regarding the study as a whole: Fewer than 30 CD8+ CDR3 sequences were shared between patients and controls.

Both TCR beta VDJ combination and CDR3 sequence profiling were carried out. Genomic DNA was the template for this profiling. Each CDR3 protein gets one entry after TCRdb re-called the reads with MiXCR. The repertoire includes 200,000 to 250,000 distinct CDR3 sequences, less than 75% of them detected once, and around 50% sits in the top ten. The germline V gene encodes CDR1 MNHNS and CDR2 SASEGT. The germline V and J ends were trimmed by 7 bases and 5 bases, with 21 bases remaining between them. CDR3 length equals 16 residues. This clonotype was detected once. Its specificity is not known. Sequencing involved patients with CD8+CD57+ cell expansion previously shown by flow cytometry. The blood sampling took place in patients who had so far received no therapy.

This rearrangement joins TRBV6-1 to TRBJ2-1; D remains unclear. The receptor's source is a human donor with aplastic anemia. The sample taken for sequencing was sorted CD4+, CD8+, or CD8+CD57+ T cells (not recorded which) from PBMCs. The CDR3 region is CASKMARRNLDNEQFF. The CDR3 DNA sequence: TGTGCCAGCAAGATGGCTAGAAGGAACTTGGACAATGAGCAGTTCTTC.